A single sample is the source of the 27 T cell receptor beta chains below, sequenced in a study of T cells after yellow fever vaccination. TCRdb re-called the 5' RACE reads with MiXCR, one entry per CDR3 protein. The sample lists 500,000 to 650,000 distinct CDR3 sequences, approximately 13% occurring once. The sequences come from PBMCs, collected on the day of the yellow fever booster vaccination. These receptors originate from a man aged 30 to 39 who received the YFV17D yellow fever vaccine.

This clonotype was seen only a few times. The chain couples TRBV28 to TRBJ2-1, with TRBD2 identical over 8 bases. With V trimmed by 8 bases and J by 6 bases, 12 bases remained unmatched. Germline V gene sequence: CDR1 MDHEN, CDR2 SYDVKM. The CDR3 has 15 residues. CDR3 residues: CASGPRGAGGNEQFF. Written as DNA, the CDR3 is TGTGCCAGCGGACCCCGAGGCGCGGGAGGCAATGAGCAGTTCTTC.

This clonotype was recorded at least ten times. The V and J genes are TRBV3-1 and TRBJ1-1, with D uncertain. Between the trimmed V and J ends, which lost 2 bases and 5 bases, there was a span of 6 bases. The CDR3 sequence is 12 residues long. Germline CDR1 is LGHDT and CDR2 is YNNKEL (reference sequence). CDR3 region: CASSQSRTEAFF. CDR3 bases: TGTGCCAGCAGCCAAAGTAGGACTGAAGCTTTCTTT.

This clonotype has a count of ten or more. The chain employs TRBV28 and TRBJ2-1, with D perhaps given as TRBD1 or TRBD2 (5 bases each). V shed 6 bases and J shed 6 bases, with 15 bases lying between them. Germline CDR1 and CDR2: MDHEN and SYDVKM. The CDR3 runs 14 residues. In DNA, the CDR3 is TGTGCCAGCAGGACCGGGACCACGGGCAATGAGCAGTTCTTC. Its translation is CASRTGTTGNEQFF.

This clonotype was seen more than once but under ten times. The chain recombines TRBV18 with TRBJ2-3; D is tentatively TRBD1 or TRBD2 (5 bases each). Germline lookup yields CDR1 KGHSH and CDR2 LQKENI. The V gene lost 3 bases and the J gene lost 2 bases, with 12 bases spanning the gap. The CDR3 consists of 15 residues. The DNA for the CDR3 is TGTGCCAGCTCACCGCCGGGACCCCCCACAGATACGCAGTATTTT. It specifies CASSPPGPPTDTQYF.

This clonotype was counted at least ten times. V usage is TRBV6-1 and J usage is TRBJ1-3, with a tentative D call TRBD1 (5 bases). Trimming removed 6 bases from V and 0 bases from J, with 18 bases in between. This CDR3 has 17 amino acids. Looked up from germline, CDR1 is MNHNS and CDR2 is SASEGT. The CDR3 region is CASSLIQSGISGNTIYF. CDR3 DNA: TGTGCCAGCAGCCTAATTCAATCAGGGATCTCTGGAAACACCATATATTTT.

The sample holds many counts of this clonotype. V gene TRBV14 combines with J gene TRBJ2-3; 7 bases agree with TRBD2. The germline gives CDR1 SGHDN, CDR2 FVKESK. Trimming took 4 bases from V and 5 from J; bases not matched to a gene: 12. The CDR3 loop spans 16 amino acids. CDR3: CASSPRLAAKGDTQYF. The DNA for the CDR3 is TGTGCCAGCAGCCCTCGACTAGCAGCGAAGGGAGATACGCAGTATTTT.

This clonotype has just a few counts. V and J are TRBV11-2 and TRBJ2-7, with TRBD1 as a possible D gene (5 bases). Trimming took 0 bases from V and 5 from J, leaving 26 bases between them. CDR1 is SGHAT and CDR2 is FQNNGV in the germline V gene. CDR3 length: 19 residues. The CDR3 spells CASSLDGQIWARSFHEQYF. The CDR3 nucleotides read TGTGCCAGCAGCTTAGATGGACAAATCTGGGCTAGAAGTTTCCACGAGCAGTACTTC.

The chain couples TRBV3-1 to TRBJ1-1; tentative D call: TRBD1 (6 bases). CDR3 length equals 13 residues. V was shortened by 1 base and J by 8 bases, with 11 bases between the two germline ends. Germline loops: CDR1 LGHDT, CDR2 YNNKEL (reference sequence). The CDR3 here is CASSQGPGAEAFF. CDR3 DNA sequence: TGTGCCAGCAGCCAAGGTCCGGGGGCGGAAGCTTTCTTT.

The chain links TRBV7-9 to TRBJ1-5; D not certain. This CDR3 has 14 amino acids. Trimming took off 6 bases at V and 4 bases at J, with 13 bases between the two ends. In germline, CDR1 is SEHNR, CDR2 FQNEAQ (reference sequence). In DNA, the CDR3 is TGTGCCAGCAGTCGAAACGGGGTTAATCAGCCCCAGCATTTT. This gives the protein CASSRNGVNQPQHF.

The sample holds a few counts of this clonotype. The chain couples TRBV11-2 to TRBJ2-5; D ambiguous. Looked up from germline, CDR1 is SGHAT and CDR2 is FQNNGV. V shed 0 bases and J shed 2 bases, with 7 bases lying between them. The CDR3 extends over 14 amino acids. CDR3: CASSLDLGQETQYF. The CDR3 region has the DNA TGTGCCAGCAGCTTAGATTTAGGGCAAGAGACCCAGTACTTC.

This chain joins TRBV29-1 and TRBJ1-1, with D possibly being TRBD1 (5 bases). Trimming cost V 1 base and J 8 bases, with 14 bases left between them. This CDR3 region has 13 residues. CDR1 and CDR2 (germline): SQVTM, ANQGSEA. CDR3 nucleotide sequence: TGCAGCGTTGAAGGGGTAGGGGATACCGAAGCTTTCTTT. This gives the protein CSVEGVGDTEAFF. Together with reference TRBV29-1 and TRBJ1-1, the CDR3 gives the full variable domain: SAVISQKPSRDICQRGTSLTIQCQVDSQVTMMFWYRQQPGQSLTLIATANQGSEATYESGFVIDKFPISRPNLTFSTLTVSNMSPEDSSIYLCSVEGVGDTEAFFGQGTRLTVV.

V and J are TRBV6-5 and TRBJ2-5, with TRBD1 matching 7 bases. CDR1 and CDR2 from the germline V gene are MNHEY and SVGAGI. V lost 2 bases and J lost 2; bases outside the gene matches: 5. The CDR3 covers 15 residues. The CDR3 coding sequence is TGTGCCAGCAGTTACCACCGGGACAGTCAAGAGACCCAGTACTTC. This codes for CASSYHRDSQETQYF.

This clonotype was seen only a few times. V is TRBV28 and J is TRBJ2-7; D is unclear. Germline assignment: CDR1 MDHEN and CDR2 SYDVKM. The CDR3 runs to 12 residues. V shed 7 bases and J shed 10 bases, with 17 bases lying between them. CDR3 region: CASTSRSAVQYF. CDR3 DNA: TGTGCCAGCACCTCCCGAAGCGCGGTACAGTACTTC.

The chain links TRBV20-1 to TRBJ2-4; a weak D match, TRBD2 (5 bases). The CDR3 has 15 amino acids. CDR1 DFQATT and CDR2 SNEGSKA come from the germline V gene (reference sequence). Trimming pared 3 bases from V and 0 bases from J, leaving 12 bases between. CDR3: CSASRVREAKNIQYF. In DNA, the CDR3 is TGCAGTGCTAGTCGAGTCCGGGAAGCCAAAAACATTCAGTACTTC.

This clonotype was seen only a few times. The rearrangement uses TRBV18 and TRBJ2-7; tentative D call: TRBD2 (6 bases). CDR3 size: 13 residues. Germline V gene lookup returns CDR1 KGHSH and CDR2 LQKENI. Deletions cut 6 bases from V and 5 bases from J, with 14 bases between. The CDR3 spells CASSTGSINEQYF. The CDR3 bases are TGTGCCAGCTCGACCGGGAGTATCAACGAGCAGTACTTC.

The chain combines TRBV7-2 with TRBJ1-4; 8 bases match TRBD1. In germline, CDR1 is SGHTA, CDR2 FQGNSA. The CDR3 extends over 16 amino acids. Trimming cost V 2 bases and J 8 bases; bases outside gene matches: 10. CDR3 in DNA: TGTGCCAGCAGCTTAAACCCAACAGGGGGAGGGGAAAAACTGTTTTTT. Amino acids: CASSLNPTGGGEKLFF.

This clonotype appeared many times. The genes are TRBV12-3 or TRBV12-4 and TRBJ2-7, with a weak D call TRBD1 (5 bases). The CDR3 consists of 14 residues. Trimming stripped 6 bases from V and 2 bases from J, with 14 bases between. Here the CDR3 reads CASSPSDRAYEQYF. As DNA, the CDR3 is TGTGCCAGCAGCCCATCCGACAGAGCCTACGAGCAGTACTTC.

Turning to this clonotype: This may stem from a read error, because a much larger clone lies one nucleotide away. The rearrangement links TRBV6-5 to TRBJ1-2, with D hard to call. V was clipped by 0 bases and J by 6 bases, with 8 bases between them. Germline lookup yields CDR1 MNHEY and CDR2 SVGAGI. The CDR3 is 13 residues long. CDR3 coding DNA: TGTGCCAGCAGTTACTCAAGGGTGGATGGCTACACCTTC. Protein sequence: CASSYSRVDGYTF.

This clonotype was picked up a small number of times. The chain combines TRBV7-3 with TRBJ2-7; 8 bases map to TRBD2. V was clipped by 0 bases and J by 3 bases; unmatched bases: 10. This CDR3 is built from 17 residues. Germline CDR1 and CDR2: SGHTA and FQGTGA. The CDR3 protein is CASSLTIVSGTHYEQYF. The CDR3 coding sequence is TGTGCCAGCAGCTTAACGATTGTTAGCGGGACTCACTACGAGCAGTACTTC.

The chain combines TRBV19 with TRBJ2-5; no reliable D call. The CDR3 has 15 amino acids. The germline gives CDR1 LNHDA, CDR2 SQIVND (reference sequence). V shed 5 bases and J shed 0 bases, with 13 bases lying between them. The CDR3 loop is CASSYSLLDQETQYF. In DNA form, the CDR3 reads TGTGCCAGTAGTTATTCTCTCCTAGACCAAGAGACCCAGTACTTC. The complete variable domain, with remaining parts taken from reference TRBV19 and TRBJ2-5, reads DGGITQSPKYLFRKEGQNVTLSCEQNLNHDAMYWYRQDPGQGLRLIYYSQIVNDFQKGDIAEGYSVSREKKESFPLTVTSAQKNPTAFYLCASSYSLLDQETQYFGPGTRLLVL.

This clonotype has only a few counts. This chain links TRBV6-1 with TRBJ2-2; D may be TRBD1 or TRBD2 (6 bases each). Trimming took 6 bases from V and 5 from J, leaving 19 bases between them. The CDR3 extends over 16 amino acids. Per germline, CDR1 MNHNS and CDR2 SASEGT. CDR3 nucleotides: TGTGCCAGCAGACCCTATCCGGGGGCGTATACCGGGGAGCTGTTTTTT. This translates into CASRPYPGAYTGELFF.

There are a few counts of this clonotype. The chain has TRBV20-1 and TRBJ1-1; perhaps TRBD1 as D (6 bases). The CDR3 extends over 14 amino acids. With 3 bases removed from V and 0 bases from J, the gap between germline ends came to 11 bases. Germline V gene sequence: CDR1 DFQATT, CDR2 SNEGSKA (reference sequence). The CDR3 coding sequence is TGCAGTGCTAGTAGGGGGGAACTGAACACTGAAGCTTTCTTT. Translating gives CSASRGELNTEAFF.

This clonotype was counted a few times. J is TRBJ2-1 and V is TRBV20-1; 7 bases align to TRBD1. The germline V gene encodes CDR1 DFQATT and CDR2 SNEGSKA (reference sequence). J lost 5 bases, V lost 3 bases, and 10 bases had no gene match. The CDR3 spans 15 residues. CDR3 protein: CSASPQRGRNNEQFF. The CDR3 DNA sequence: TGCAGTGCTAGCCCCCAGAGGGGGCGGAACAATGAGCAGTTCTTC.

The chain combines TRBV18 with TRBJ2-1; D possibly corresponds to TRBD2 (6 bases). CDR3 length: 14 amino acids. Germline CDR1 is KGHSH and CDR2 is LQKENI. The V end lost 3 bases, the J end lost 5 bases, and 11 bases lay between the germline ends. The CDR3 protein is CASSPQPGDNEQFF. The CDR3 DNA is TGTGCCAGCTCACCCCAGCCGGGGGACAATGAGCAGTTCTTC.

V usage is TRBV10-2 and J usage is TRBJ2-1; TRBD2 matches 11 bases. Germline CDR1 reads WSHSY; CDR2 reads SAAADI. The CDR3 sequence is 16 residues long. The V and J ends lost 2 bases and 8 bases, in that order; junction bases with no gene match: 8. CDR3 DNA sequence: TGCGCCAGCAGTGAGGAAGCGGGACTAGCGGTGGATGAGCAGTTCTTC. Translating gives CASSEEAGLAVDEQFF.

V is TRBV20-1 and J is TRBJ2-2; 7 positions agree with TRBD1. V gave up 1 base and J gave up 0 bases; unmatched junction bases: 5. This CDR3 spans 16 amino acids. CDR1 and CDR2 from the germline V gene are DFQATT and SNEGSKA (reference sequence). CDR3 sequence reads: CSARGAGTANTGELFF. The CDR3 region has the DNA TGCAGTGCTAGAGGGGCCGGGACAGCGAACACCGGGGAGCTGTTTTTT.

The V gene is TRBV20-1, the J gene TRBJ2-1, with D hard to call. From germline, CDR1 is DFQATT and CDR2 SNEGSKA (reference sequence). V shed 6 bases and J shed 0 bases, with 12 bases lying between them. The CDR3 consists of 14 residues. The chain's CDR3 is CSAQRDSSYNEQFF. DNA of the CDR3: TGCAGTGCCCAAAGGGATAGCTCCTACAATGAGCAGTTCTTC.